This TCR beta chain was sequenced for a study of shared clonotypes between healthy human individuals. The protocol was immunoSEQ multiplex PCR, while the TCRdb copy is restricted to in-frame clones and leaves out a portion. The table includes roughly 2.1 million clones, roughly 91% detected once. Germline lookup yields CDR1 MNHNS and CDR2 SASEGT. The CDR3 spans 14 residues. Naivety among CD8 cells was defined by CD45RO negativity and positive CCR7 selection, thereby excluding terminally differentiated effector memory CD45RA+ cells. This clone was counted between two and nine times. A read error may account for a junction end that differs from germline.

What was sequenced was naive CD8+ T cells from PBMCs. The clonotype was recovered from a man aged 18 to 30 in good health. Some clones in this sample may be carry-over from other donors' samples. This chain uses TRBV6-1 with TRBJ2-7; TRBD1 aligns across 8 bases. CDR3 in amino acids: CASIEAGTGYEQYF. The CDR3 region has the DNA TGTGCCAGCATTGAAGCCGGGACAGGATACGAGCAGTACTTC.